One sample yielded the 16 T cell receptor beta chains listed below, sequenced in a study of T cells in Graves' hyperthyroidism and ophthalmopathy. Amplification targeted TCR beta CDR3 regions from RNA transcripts. The HTBI primer set drove a first-round RT-PCR of the TCR CDR3. MiXCR, run by TCRdb on the multiplex PCR reads, gives a single entry per CDR3 protein. Among some 770,000 distinct CDR3 sequences listed, about 15% were seen once. Sequenced: blood. The origin of the receptors is a man younger than 35 with Graves' hyperthyroidism.

This clonotype was counted many times. The chain carries TRBV12-3 or TRBV12-4 and TRBJ2-7; tentative D call: TRBD2 (6 bases). The CDR3 extends over 15 amino acids. Trimming removed 5 bases from V and 1 base from J, with 15 bases in between. CDR3 coding DNA: TGTGCCAGCAGTCCGGGTGGAGGGGCTTCCTACGAGCAGTACTTC. Protein: CASSPGGGASYEQYF.

This clonotype was detected a few times. The chain employs TRBV11-1 and TRBJ1-1; possible D gene TRBD1, 6 bases. Germline CDR1 and CDR2: SGHAT and FQDESV (reference sequence). This CDR3 spans 14 amino acids. Trimming stripped 6 bases from V and 4 bases from J, with 15 bases between. The CDR3: CASSLRQDVTEAFF. In DNA form, the CDR3 reads TGTGCCAGCAGTCTGCGACAGGATGTCACTGAAGCTTTCTTT.

This chain joins TRBV27 and TRBJ1-4; D is uncertain. CDR1 is MNHEY, CDR2 SMNVEV, per germline (reference sequence). The CDR3 is 16 residues long. The ends were cut back, 2 bases at V and 7 bases at J, with 17 bases in the middle. The CDR3 coding sequence is TGTGCCAGCAGTTTAAGTATAGGGCAGAGGACTGAAAAACTGTTTTTT. It codes for CASSLSIGQRTEKLFF.

This rearrangement joins TRBV6-5 to TRBJ2-2; TRBD2 agrees at 15 bases. Germline loops: CDR1 MNHEY, CDR2 SVGAGI. The junction had 4 bases not matched to a gene; V was cut back by 4 bases and J by 4 bases. There are 17 residues in the CDR3. The CDR3 DNA is TGTGCCAGCAGTTGGGGGACTAGCGGGAGGCTCACCGGGGAGCTGTTTTTT. This encodes CASSWGTSGRLTGELFF.

CDR3 residues: CASSRTTLLGGQETQYF. In DNA form, the CDR3 reads TGTGCCAGCAGTCGGACAACCTTACTAGGGGGGCAAGAGACCCAGTACTTC. The chain is built from TRBV14 and TRBJ2-5; D is tentatively TRBD1 or TRBD2 (6 bases each). V lost 6 bases to trimming and J lost 2 bases, with 22 bases between them. Germline assignment: CDR1 SGHDN and CDR2 FVKESK. The CDR3 totals 17 residues.

This clonotype was observed many times. Here the CDR3 reads CASRRGLAGGGETQYF. The DNA for the CDR3 is TGTGCCAGCAGGCGGGGACTAGCGGGAGGGGGAGAGACCCAGTACTTC. The chain uses TRBV2 and TRBJ2-5; 16 positions match TRBD2. The germline V gene has CDR1 SNHLY and CDR2 FYNNEI. Unmatched junction bases numbered 5, after V lost 6 bases and J lost 4 bases. The CDR3 loop spans 16 amino acids.

The chain employs TRBV10-2 and TRBJ1-1, with 8 bases fitting TRBD1. CDR3 length equals 14 residues. The germline CDR1 and CDR2 sequences are WSHSY and SAAADI. V shed 6 bases and J 4 bases; nucleotides not matched to a gene: 7. In nucleotides, the CDR3 is TGCGCCAGCAGGGCGGACAGGGCGATCACTGAAGCTTTCTTT. Translated, it gives CASRADRAITEAFF.

This clonotype was seen many times. This rearrangement joins TRBV28 to TRBJ2-6, with 8 nucleotides matching TRBD1. The germline V gene has CDR1 MDHEN and CDR2 SYDVKM. The CDR3 consists of 15 residues. The V segment lost 6 bases and the J segment 2 bases; nucleotides outside the gene matches: 3. The CDR3 protein is CASSLQGAGANVLTF. In DNA, the CDR3 is TGTGCCAGCAGCCTACAGGGGGCTGGGGCCAACGTCCTGACTTTC.

J is TRBJ2-2 and V is TRBV29-1; the D is unclear. Germline V CDR1 and CDR2: SQVTM, ANQGSEA. Trimming stripped 3 bases from V and 6 bases from J, with 8 bases between. This CDR3 contains 12 residues. The CDR3 coding sequence is TGCAGCGTTGAGTCATCCCCCGGGGAGCTGTTTTTT. This encodes CSVESSPGELFF.

The chain links TRBV20-1 to TRBJ1-5; 7 bases match TRBD1. CDR3 size: 15 residues. CDR1 and CDR2 from the germline V gene are DFQATT and SNEGSKA (reference sequence). V was pared by 6 bases and J by 2 bases, with 10 bases of the junction left unmatched. The CDR3: CSAKSQGFGNQPQHF. CDR3 nucleotides: TGCAGTGCCAAATCACAGGGGTTCGGCAATCAGCCCCAGCATTTT.

The chain recombines TRBV27 with TRBJ1-2; D uncertain. V was trimmed by 0 bases and J by 4 bases, leaving 9 bases between them. CDR3 length: 14 residues. The germline V gene has CDR1 MNHEY and CDR2 SMNVEV (reference sequence). The CDR3 protein is CASSLSPGSYGYTF. In nucleotides, the CDR3 is TGTGCCAGCAGTTTATCCCCGGGCAGCTATGGCTACACCTTC.

This clonotype has a handful of counts. The chain joins TRBV7-2 to TRBJ1-5, with D unresolved. Trimming removed 6 bases at V and 1 base at J, with 13 bases between. Per germline, CDR1 SGHTA and CDR2 FQGNSA. The CDR3 totals 15 residues. CDR3 amino acids: CASSTLKVSNQPQHF. CDR3 coding DNA: TGTGCCAGCAGTACTCTGAAAGTGAGCAATCAGCCCCAGCATTTT.

This clonotype appeared a few times. CDR3 nucleotide sequence: TGTGCCAGCAGCTTATGGTCCGTGAACACTGAAGCTTTCTTT. This encodes CASSLWSVNTEAFF. The chain carries TRBV7-8 and TRBJ1-1, with D unresolved. The CDR3 is made up of 14 amino acids. Deletions cut 2 bases from V and 0 bases from J, with 7 bases between. Germline V gene lookup returns CDR1 SGHVS and CDR2 FQNEAQ.

CDR3 loop: CASSAGRGLFNEQFF. DNA of the CDR3: TGTGCCAGTAGTGCGGGAAGGGGACTCTTCAATGAGCAGTTCTTC. The chain couples TRBV19 to TRBJ2-1; D perhaps matches TRBD2 (6 bases). The germline V gene encodes CDR1 LNHDA and CDR2 SQIVND (reference sequence). Trimming took 5 bases from V and 6 from J, leaving 17 bases between them. The CDR3 runs to 15 residues.

This clonotype occurred a few times. The chain is built from TRBV11-3 and TRBJ2-7; D is possibly TRBD2 (5 bases). V was pared by 0 bases and J by 4 bases, with 7 bases between. Germline V CDR1 and CDR2: SGHNT, YENEEA. The CDR3 totals 13 residues. CDR3 coding DNA: TGTGCCAGCAGCTTAGATTTAGCGTACGAGCAGTACTTC. Protein product: CASSLDLAYEQYF. The full variable domain, rest sourced from reference TRBV11-3 and TRBJ2-7, is EAGVVQSPRYKIIEKKQPVAFWCNPISGHNTLYWYLQNLGQGPELLIRYENEEAVDDSQLPKDRFSAERLKGVDSTLKIQPAELGDSAVYLCASSLDLAYEQYFGPGTRLTVT.

This clonotype was seen repeatedly, ten times or more. The genes are TRBV28 and TRBJ2-7; D remains unclear. V shed 3 bases and J shed 0 bases, with 9 bases lying between them. Germline V gives CDR1 MDHEN, CDR2 SYDVKM. The CDR3 length is 14 residues. For the CDR3, the DNA is TGTGCCAGCAGTTTGATCCCGGTCTCCTACGAGCAGTACTTC. It specifies CASSLIPVSYEQYF.